This T cell receptor (beta chain) stems from a study of blood T cell repertoires in COVID-19. TCRdb's table, derived via immunoSEQ multiplex PCR, lists solely in-frame clones and lacks some. The top ten clones hold about 8.2% of a sample with approximately 250,000 clones, 85% of them seen once. Participants were aged about 18 to 90 years, lived in roughly 23 US areas, and enrolled virtually. Categorization into cohorts depended on clinical history that participants reported. Germline V lookup: CDR1 SGHTS, CDR2 YDEGEE. CDR3 length: 16 residues. V lost 0 bases to trimming and J lost 2 bases, with 14 bases between them.

This clonotype was obtained from a woman between 50 and 59 years old with acute COVID-19. Sequenced material: PBMCs or T cells enriched from blood (not recorded which). The rearrangement joins TRBV5-8 to TRBJ2-5; possible D gene TRBD2, 5 bases. CDR3 DNA sequence: TGTGCCAGCAGCTTGGTTCGAGGTAGCGTACAAGAGACCCAGTACTTC. Translation gives CASSLVRGSVQETQYF.